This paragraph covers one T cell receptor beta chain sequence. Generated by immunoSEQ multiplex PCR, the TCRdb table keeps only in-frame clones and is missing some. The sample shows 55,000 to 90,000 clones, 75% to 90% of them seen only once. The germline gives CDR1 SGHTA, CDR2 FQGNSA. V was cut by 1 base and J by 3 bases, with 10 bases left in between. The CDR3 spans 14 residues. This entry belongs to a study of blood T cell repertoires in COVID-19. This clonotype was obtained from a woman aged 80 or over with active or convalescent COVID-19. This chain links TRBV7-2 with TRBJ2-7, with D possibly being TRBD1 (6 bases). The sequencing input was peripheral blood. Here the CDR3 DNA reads TGTGCCAGCAGCTTAGACGGACAGATCTACGAGCAGTACTTC. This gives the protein CASSLDGQIYEQYF.